This T cell receptor (beta chain) was sequenced during a study of blood T cells in healthy people across ages. Healthy Caucasians from Russia aged roughly 6 to 95 served as donors. Total RNA extraction produced at least 5 micrograms (per sample) for the study. Through a sample-barcoded 5' primer and a J-beta primer mix, a second PCR was run for roughly 7 to 11 cycles. Each cDNA was tagged by a template-switch adaptor containing 12 random nucleotides. Every individual sample yielded 2.5 million or more paired-end reads (each containing CDR3). TCRdb ran MiXCR on the 5' RACE reads and lists one entry per CDR3 protein. Of about 1.8 million distinct CDR3 sequences listed, 40% to 55% are singletons. The length of the CDR3 is 15 residues. CDR1 and CDR2 from the germline V gene are MNHEY and SVGEGT. Deletions cut 2 bases from V and 1 base from J, with 11 bases between.

The V gene is TRBV6-2 or TRBV6-3, the J gene TRBJ2-5; D possibly matches TRBD1 or TRBD2 (5 bases each). Sequenced material: blood. The receptor's source is a woman aged 40 to 49 in good health. CDR3 sequence reads: CASSYGGYGQETQYF. CDR3 sequence (DNA): TGTGCCAGCAGTTACGGGGGTTACGGCCAAGAGACCCAGTACTTC.